Described below is a single T cell receptor (beta chain) sequence and its context. Its antigen is not known. The CDR3 is made up of 17 amino acids. Germline V gene data show CDR1 as SGHTA and CDR2 as FQGTGA. With V trimmed by 9 bases and J by 7 bases, 16 bases remained unmatched. The data stem from a study of early stage breast cancer tumors. The overall study: Of 15 to 20 invasive breast tumors, about a dozen were hormone receptor-positive, HER2-negative.

Each sample had two DNA replicates, 0.5 ug blood or about 1.4 ug tissue. TCRdb keeps only in-frame clones here, not all; method: immunoSEQ multiplex PCR. The table includes tens of thousands of clones, approximately 72% detected once. Study-level findings and limits: Most shared enriched TCRB sequences were commonly generated ones. Chain pairing and CD4, CD8 or FOXP3 expression were not captured.

Sequenced sample: blood. The receptor's source is a person between 45 and 65 years old with breast cancer. The chain recombines TRBV7-3 with TRBJ2-1; 12 nucleotides match TRBD2. In DNA, the CDR3 is TGTGCCAGATGCGGGTCCCCAGGACTAGCGGGGTATAATGAGCAGTTCTTC. It translates to CARCGSPGLAGYNEQFF.